The 6 T cell receptor beta chains given below trace back to one sample, sequenced in a study of CXCR3-negative and CXCR3-positive naive CD8 T cells. Whole-study results and caveats: A higher hydrophobicity marked the TRB CDR3s of CXCR3-positive naive cells versus CXCR3-negative naive cells.

Via 5' RACE with UMI labels, TRB cDNA libraries were prepared. TCRdb derives one entry per CDR3 protein from the 5' RACE reads, leaving out DNA. The table lists some 150,000 distinct CDR3 sequences, with around 0.41% in the top ten. What these receptors recognize is not known. Material for sequencing was naive CXCR3+ CD8+ T cells from blood. Documented subset: CD45RO-CCR7+CD27+CD95- naive CD8+ T cells expressing CXCR3 (TNR3+). These receptors came from a human donor in good health. Some clones in this sample may be carry-over from other donors' samples.

The chain is built from TRBV15 and TRBJ2-5; TCRdb returns TRBD1, unconfirmable since there is no DNA. CDR1 and CDR2 (germline): LNHNV, YYDKDF (reference sequence). The CDR3 totals 15 residues. CDR3 region: CATSREGERGETQYF. Using reference TRBV15 and TRBJ2-5 for the parts outside the CDR3, the full variable domain is DAMVIQNPRYQVTQFGKPVTLSCSQTLNHNVMYWYQQKSSQAPKLLFHYYDKDFNNEADTPDNFQSRRPNTSFCFLDIRSPGLGDTAMYLCATSREGERGETQYFGPGTRLLVL.

This sequence joins TRBV4-2 and TRBJ2-7; TCRdb selects TRBD2, and the lack of DNA leaves this call unchecked. The length of the CDR3 is 15 residues. Germline V gene sequence: CDR1 LGHNA, CDR2 YNFKEQ. CDR3 amino acids: CASSHVLAGAYEQYF.

The V gene is TRBV7-9, the J gene TRBJ2-7; TCRdb outputs TRBD1, but without DNA this stays unchecked. Germline CDR1 is SEHNR and CDR2 is FQNEAQ (reference sequence). The CDR3 runs to 16 residues. The CDR3 spells CASSLVSGQGIYEQYF.

This chain connects TRBV6-6 to TRBJ2-1; the D gene TCRdb calls, TRBD2, cannot be checked with no DNA. This CDR3 region has 17 residues. Per the germline V gene, CDR1 is MNHNY and CDR2 is SVGAGI (reference sequence). This CDR3 is CASSYSTGTTGFNEQFF.

The genes are TRBV4-1 and TRBJ2-7; the TCRdb call, TRBD2, lacks DNA for checking. The germline CDR1 and CDR2 sequences are MGHRA and YSYEKL. The CDR3 sequence is 15 residues long. The CDR3 loop reads CASIHELAGGSEQYF.

V is TRBV28 and J is TRBJ1-1. Germline lookup yields CDR1 MDHEN and CDR2 SYDVKM. This CDR3 contains 14 residues. This CDR3 reads CASSLLPDNTEAFF.